The rows below give T cell receptor beta chains drawn from one sample of a study of blood T cell repertoires in COVID-19. TCRdb keeps only in-frame clones here, not all; method: immunoSEQ multiplex PCR. The repertoire holds more than 200,000 clones, with around 84% as singletons. Specimen: PBMCs or T cells enriched from blood (not recorded which). Receptor source: a woman aged 45 to 65 who had recovered from COVID-19. CDR3s include the opening cysteine and the closing phenylalanine or tryptophan. D genes are given only for firm matches. Some rows have no size entry. The others give once, few or many, or a class for an expanded clone.

d_call,j_call,v_call,clone_size,cdr3_nt,cdr3_aa
.,TRBJ1-5,TRBV2,few,TGTGCCAGTCAACAGGGAAGCAATCAGCCCCAGCATTTT,CASQQGSNQPQHF
.,TRBJ1-5,TRBV5-6,.,TGTGCCAGCAGCTCCCTAAGTGCAGGGGTCAATCAGCCCCAGCATTTT,CASSSLSAGVNQPQHF
.,TRBJ1-2,TRBV7-9,.,TGTGCCAGCAGCTTAGGATCAGGGCAAGGCTACACCTTC,CASSLGSGQGYTF
.,TRBJ1-1,TRBV7-2,few,TGTGCCAGCAGCACCACAGGGAGGGCGGAAGCTTTCTTT,CASSTTGRAEAFF
TRBD1,TRBJ1-6,TRBV19,.,TGTGCCAGTAGTACCAACCCGACAGGGGTCAATTCACCCCTCCACTTT,CASSTNPTGVNSPLHF
.,TRBJ1-1,TRBV29-1,once,TGCAGCGTTCTTATACAGTACACTGAAGCTTTCTTT,CSVLIQYTEAFF
TRBD1,TRBJ2-2,TRBV7-2,.,TGTGCCAGCAGCCCCCGGGACAGGGTCCTCGCCGGGGAGCTGTTTTTT,CASSPRDRVLAGELFF
TRBD2,TRBJ2-1,TRBV14,.,TGTGCCAGCAGACCCCGGGACTACCGATCTCAGTCCAATGAGCAGTTCTTC,CASRPRDYRSQSNEQFF
.,TRBJ1-5,TRBV6-5,.,TGTGCCAGCAGTTTACTCCGGACAAATCAGCCCCAGCATTTT,CASSLLRTNQPQHF
.,TRBJ1-1,TRBV18,few,TGTGCCAGCTCATACTCCCCCGCGGGACTGAACACTGAAGCTTTCTTT,CASSYSPAGLNTEAFF
.,TRBJ1-2,TRBV28,once,TGTGCCAGCAGTTTGGTAGGGGCGAGAGACTATGGCTACACCTTC,CASSLVGARDYGYTF
TRBD1,TRBJ2-1,TRBV5-6,.,TGTGCCAGCAGCTTGGAACAGGGGGTTCTGTTCTTC,CASSLEQGVLFF
.,TRBJ2-7,TRBV4-2,.,TGTGCCAGCAGCCAAGATGGAGGGGGCCCGAGCGAGCAGTACTTC,CASSQDGGGPSEQYF
TRBD1,TRBJ1-2,TRBV6-5,.,TGTGCCAGCAGTTACGGAAGAGGACAGGAGAATGGCTACACCTTC,CASSYGRGQENGYTF
TRBD2,TRBJ2-1,TRBV29-1,.,TGCAGCGTGAGGACCGGGACTAGGAATGAGCAGTTCTTC,CSVRTGTRNEQFF
.,TRBJ2-7,TRBV19,.,TGTGCCAGTAGTATAGACGGCAGGGTGGGGTACGAGCAGTACTTC,CASSIDGRVGYEQYF
TRBD1,TRBJ1-1,TRBV19,.,TGTGCCAGTAGTCCAAGGACAGGGTTGAACACTGAAGCTTTCTTT,CASSPRTGLNTEAFF
TRBD2,TRBJ2-4,TRBV29-1,.,TGCAGCGGAAAGGGACTAGGAGAAAACATTCAGTACTTC,CSGKGLGENIQYF
TRBD1,TRBJ2-7,TRBV7-6,.,TGTGCCAGCAGCTTAGCGGGACAGGGGAATTCGCAGTACTTC,CASSLAGQGNSQYF
.,TRBJ2-7,TRBV15,.,TGTGCCACCAGCAGAAACAGGGAGTACGAGCAGTACTTC,CATSRNREYEQYF
TRBD1,TRBJ1-5,TRBV19,.,TGTGCCAGTAGTAGGCAACGAGCAACCGGGACAGGCCTGGGGGTGAGCAATCAGCCCCAGCATTTT,CASSRQRATGTGLGVSNQPQHF
TRBD1,TRBJ2-2,TRBV3-1/TRBV3-2,.,TGTGCCAGCAGCCAATGGGACAGGGGGCCGACCGGGGAGCTGTTTTTT,CASSQWDRGPTGELFF
.,TRBJ1-5,TRBV11-2,.,TGTGCCAGCAGCTTAGTCGGGAATCAGCCCCAGCATTTT,CASSLVGNQPQHF
.,TRBJ1-3,TRBV21-1,.,TGTGCCAGCAGCAAAGTTAAGGACAACAAGCGATCTGGAAACACCATATATTTT,CASSKVKDNKRSGNTIYF
TRBD2,TRBJ2-7,TRBV9,once,TGTGCCAGCAGCGGCCTAGCGGTTACCTTCTACGAGCAGTACTTC,CASSGLAVTFYEQYF
TRBD1,TRBJ1-1,TRBV30,.,TGTGCCCGGACCCTACAACAGGGGGCGCGCACTGAAGCTTTCTTT,CARTLQQGARTEAFF
.,TRBJ2-2,TRBV28,.,TGTGCCAGCAGTAGTCCGGGACAACAGAACACCGGGGAGCTGTTTTTT,CASSSPGQQNTGELFF
.,TRBJ2-2,TRBV6-2/TRBV6-3,.,TGTGCCAGCAGTTACGGCGCGGGATACGACGGGGAGCTGTTTTTT,CASSYGAGYDGELFF
TRBD1,TRBJ1-1,TRBV14,.,TGTGCCAGCAGCCTGCTAGGACAGGGGAGGACTGAAGCTTTCTTT,CASSLLGQGRTEAFF
.,TRBJ1-2,TRBV10-3,once,TGTGCCATCAGTGACGAGACAACGACCTATGGCTACACCTTC,CAISDETTTYGYTF